Listed here are 30 T cell receptor beta chains from one sample, sequenced in a study of CD8 T cells in Susac syndrome. The authors reverse transcribed roughly 0.5 to 1 ug RNA with random hexamers. TCRdb ran MiXCR on the immunoSEQ multiplex PCR reads and lists one entry per CDR3 protein. Among 150,000 to 200,000 distinct CDR3 sequences, approximately 94% were seen once, and the ten largest hold roughly 0.095%. Sequencing was done on a sample of CD4+ T cells from PBMCs. The receptors here all came from a human donor with multiple sclerosis.

J is TRBJ2-3 and V is TRBV10-3; no definite D call. CDR3 length: 11 amino acids. Trimming removed 5 bases from V and 4 bases from J, with 4 bases in between. Germline CDR1 and CDR2: ENHRY and SYGVKD. In DNA form, the CDR3 reads TGTGCCATCAGTAAGGCAGATACGCAGTATTTT. It specifies CAISKADTQYF.

The chain carries TRBV29-1 and TRBJ1-1; D is undetermined. The CDR3 sequence is 14 residues long. Trimming cost V 4 bases and J 0 bases, with 12 bases left between them. Germline V CDR1 and CDR2: SQVTM, ANQGSEA. The CDR3 loop is CSVGRGDMNTEAFF. CDR3 nucleotide sequence: TGCAGCGTTGGCCGGGGAGATATGAACACTGAAGCTTTCTTT.

The genes are TRBV18 and TRBJ2-1; a weak D match, TRBD2 (5 bases). This CDR3 has 16 residues. Deletions cut 0 bases from V and 9 bases from J, with 18 bases between. Germline CDR1 reads KGHSH; CDR2 reads LQKENI. CDR3 bases: TGTGCCAGCTCACCACCACACACTAGACCCCGGGGTGAGCAGTTCTTC. Protein: CASSPPHTRPRGEQFF. The entire variable domain, with the rest obtained from reference TRBV18 and TRBJ2-1, is as follows: NAGVMQNPRHLVRRRGQEARLRCSPMKGHSHVYWYRQLPEEGLKFMVYLQKENIIDESGMPKERFSAEFPKEGPSILRIQQVVRGDSAAYFCASSPPHTRPRGEQFFGPGTRLTVL.

V and J are TRBV2 and TRBJ2-1; possibly TRBD2 for D (5 bases). CDR3 length equals 13 residues. V was clipped by 6 bases and J by 8 bases, with 14 bases between them. CDR1 and CDR2 (germline): SNHLY, FYNNEI. CDR3 nucleotide sequence: TGTGCCAGCAGGTGGGAAACGGGGTATGAGCAGTTCTTC. Amino acids: CASRWETGYEQFF.

This clonotype was detected once. One end of the junction fails to match germline, which may point to a read error. This sequence joins TRBV6-5 and TRBJ2-7, with 10 bases identical to TRBD2. The CDR3 has 17 residues. CDR1 MNHEY and CDR2 SVGAGI come from the germline V gene. The DNA for the CDR3 is TGTGCCAGCACTTACCCCGGACTAGCGGTATCATCCTACGAGCAGTACTTC. It yields the protein CASTYPGLAVSSYEQYF.

Here the CDR3 reads CSARSGLAFQETQYF. The CDR3 DNA is TGCAGTGCGAGATCGGGACTAGCGTTTCAAGAGACCCAGTACTTC. The gene calls are TRBV20-1 and TRBJ2-5, with TRBD2 identical over 10 bases. Germline CDR1 reads DFQATT; CDR2 reads SNEGSKA (reference sequence). The CDR3 sequence is 15 residues long. J gave up 2 bases and V 6 bases, and 9 bases lay outside the gene matches.

This clonotype turned up a few times. V and J are TRBV19 and TRBJ1-5, with D maybe TRBD1 (5 bases). Germline V CDR1 and CDR2: LNHDA, SQIVND (reference sequence). V was shortened by 4 bases and J by 2 bases, with 6 bases between the two germline ends. CDR3 length equals 13 residues. The CDR3 nucleotides are TGTGCCAGTAGTACGACAGGCAATCAGCCCCAGCATTTT. Amino acids: CASSTTGNQPQHF.

The table lists this clonotype with a few counts. V usage is TRBV14 and J usage is TRBJ2-1; D not certain. This CDR3 region has 11 residues. The germline V and J ends were trimmed by 5 bases and 3 bases, with 2 bases remaining between them. In germline, CDR1 is SGHDN, CDR2 FVKESK. The CDR3 DNA follows: TGTGCCAGCAGCAGCTACAATGAGCAGTTCTTC. Residues: CASSSYNEQFF.

The genes are TRBV7-9 and TRBJ2-2; 10 positions agree with TRBD1. V dropped 5 bases and J dropped 4; count of bases not matched to a gene: 7. Germline assignment: CDR1 SEHNR and CDR2 FQNEAQ (reference sequence). The CDR3 consists of 16 residues. The CDR3 spells CASSLNRTGGTGELFF. The CDR3 nucleotides are TGTGCCAGCAGCCTAAACCGGACAGGGGGCACCGGGGAGCTGTTTTTT.

The chain is built from TRBV14 and TRBJ2-1; D is unresolved. CDR1 and CDR2 from the germline V gene are SGHDN and FVKESK. This CDR3 contains 12 residues. The V end was cut by 1 base, the J end by 9 bases, with 7 bases between. The CDR3 sequence is CASSQVPGEQFF. In DNA, the CDR3 is TGTGCCAGCAGCCAAGTCCCCGGTGAGCAGTTCTTC.

The chain carries TRBV30 and TRBJ2-5, with 12 bases that match TRBD2. Looked up from germline, CDR1 is GTSNPN and CDR2 is SVGIG (reference sequence). The CDR3 runs 15 residues. V trimming: 0 bases; J trimming: 1 base; junction bases outside the gene matches: 0. CDR3 residues: CAWSVTSGGQETQYF. The CDR3 nucleotides are TGTGCCTGGAGTGTGACTAGCGGGGGCCAAGAGACCCAGTACTTC.

The rearrangement joins TRBV9 to TRBJ1-6; D is unclear. CDR1 is SGDLS, CDR2 YYNGEE, per germline. Trimming took off 5 bases at V and 1 base at J, with 13 bases between the two ends. CDR3 size: 16 residues. The CDR3 region is CASREMDGSYNSPLHF. The DNA for the CDR3 is TGTGCCAGCAGAGAAATGGACGGATCCTATAATTCACCCCTCCACTTT.

A single count supports this clonotype. The J gene is TRBJ1-2, the V gene TRBV6-1, with 7 nucleotides matching TRBD1. V gave up 9 bases and J gave up 3 bases; unmatched junction bases: 16. The CDR3 runs to 16 residues. Germline values: CDR1 MNHNS, CDR2 SASEGT. CDR3 sequence: CASTRGQRARDYGYTF. Here the CDR3 DNA reads TGTGCCAGTACAAGGGGACAGAGAGCGCGAGACTATGGCTACACCTTC.

CDR3 protein: CASSQEGTGATNTEAFF. In DNA form, the CDR3 reads TGCGCCAGCAGCCAAGAAGGGACAGGGGCGACAAACACTGAAGCTTTCTTT. J is TRBJ1-1 and V is TRBV4-3; the match to TRBD1 covers 10 bases. With 0 bases clipped from V and 2 bases from J, the junction kept 6 bases outside the gene matches. This CDR3 has 17 amino acids. Germline values: CDR1 LGHNA, CDR2 YSLEER.

The V call is TRBV23-1, the J call TRBJ2-7, with D perhaps matching TRBD1 or TRBD2 (6 bases each). TRBV23-1 is labeled an ORF, and its function is uncertain. The CDR3 runs 13 residues. V was trimmed by 6 bases and J by 3 bases, leaving 12 bases between them. The CDR3: CASSYREDYEQYF. Written as DNA, the CDR3 is TGCGCCAGCAGCTACAGGGAGGACTACGAGCAGTACTTC.

The chain has TRBV20-1 and TRBJ2-3; 9 positions agree with TRBD2. The CDR3 runs 16 residues. Unmatched junction bases numbered 10, after V lost 6 bases and J lost 0 bases. Germline CDR1 reads DFQATT; CDR2 reads SNEGSKA (reference sequence). The CDR3 loop is CSARTGRGGSTDTQYF. Written as DNA, the CDR3 is TGCAGTGCCCGGACCGGGCGGGGGGGTAGCACAGATACGCAGTATTTT.

CDR3 protein: CATSRDLVAGGPDTQYF. In DNA form, the CDR3 reads TGTGCCACCAGCAGAGATCTAGTAGCGGGGGGTCCGGATACGCAGTATTTT. J is TRBJ2-3 and V is TRBV15, with 10 bases lining up with TRBD2. The germline V gene has CDR1 LNHNV and CDR2 YYDKDF (reference sequence). The CDR3 spans 17 residues. V was clipped by 0 bases and J by 6 bases; unmatched bases: 9.

This chain links TRBV30 with TRBJ1-5; D uncertain. Looked up from germline, CDR1 is GTSNPN and CDR2 is SVGIG (reference sequence). The CDR3 has 13 residues. Trimming pared 0 bases from V and 5 bases from J, leaving 8 bases between. The CDR3 DNA follows: TGTGCCTGGAGTGTTCGGCGGGATCAGCCCCAGCATTTT. Protein: CAWSVRRDQPQHF.

V and J are TRBV12-3 or TRBV12-4 and TRBJ2-7; possible D gene TRBD1, 5 bases. With 1 base removed from V and 0 bases from J, the gap between germline ends came to 7 bases. The CDR3 is made up of 14 amino acids. CDR3 DNA sequence: TGTGCCAGCAGTTTAGGGGGCCTCTCCTACGAGCAGTACTTC. This translates into CASSLGGLSYEQYF.

CDR3 protein: CSVVSDSKNIQYF. As DNA, the CDR3 is TGCAGCGTTGTATCGGATTCCAAAAACATTCAGTACTTC. This sequence joins TRBV29-1 and TRBJ2-4; D is ambiguous. This CDR3 is built from 13 residues. CDR1 is SQVTM and CDR2 is ANQGSEA in the germline V gene. Trimming removed 4 bases from V and 2 bases from J, with 9 bases in between.

The chain couples TRBV18 to TRBJ1-5; D may be TRBD1 (6 bases). CDR1 is KGHSH and CDR2 is LQKENI in the germline V gene. This CDR3 has 15 residues. V was pared by 3 bases and J by 6 bases, with 15 bases between. The CDR3 nucleotides read TGTGCCAGCTCACCCGCCCATCTGGGGGCTCAGCCCCAGCATTTT. Its protein product is CASSPAHLGAQPQHF.

V and J are TRBV23-1 and TRBJ1-5; no reliable D call. TRBV23-1 counts as an open reading frame of uncertain function. The CDR3 runs to 16 residues. V lost 2 bases and J 9 bases, leaving 20 bases between the germline ends. The CDR3 loop is CASSQSPDGDDLPQHF. CDR3 coding DNA: TGCGCCAGCAGTCAAAGTCCGGACGGGGATGATTTGCCCCAGCATTTT.

The V and J genes are TRBV6-2 or TRBV6-3 and TRBJ1-5; the D is unclear. The germline V gene has CDR1 MNHEY and CDR2 SVGEGT. Trimming took 2 bases from V and 6 from J, leaving 8 bases between them. There are 13 residues in the CDR3. DNA for the CDR3: TGTGCCAGCAGTTACGGGGTAAGTCAGCCCCAGCATTTT. Encoded protein: CASSYGVSQPQHF.

The chain links TRBV29-1 to TRBJ1-1; D may be TRBD1 (6 bases). V was trimmed by 2 bases and J by 7 bases, leaving 11 bases between them. The CDR3 covers 12 residues. Germline values: CDR1 SQVTM, CDR2 ANQGSEA. The CDR3 loop reads CSVERTGIEAFF. In DNA form, the CDR3 reads TGCAGCGTTGAAAGAACAGGGATTGAAGCTTTCTTT.

This clonotype was counted a few times. This chain connects TRBV20-1 to TRBJ2-7, with D possibly being TRBD1 or TRBD2 (5 bases each). The CDR3 is 15 amino acids. Germline assignment: CDR1 DFQATT and CDR2 SNEGSKA (reference sequence). V dropped 6 bases and J dropped 2 bases, with 20 bases sitting between them. The CDR3, as DNA: TGCAGTGCCAACCCGGTAAGGGGAGCACCCTACGAGCAGTACTTC. Translated: CSANPVRGAPYEQYF.

The chain is built from TRBV24-1 and TRBJ2-5; no definite D call. V was pared by 3 bases and J by 1 base, with 17 bases between. Germline CDR1 and CDR2: KGHDR and SFDVKD. The CDR3 has 17 amino acids. The CDR3 sequence is CATSDPRRGPSQETQYF. The CDR3 DNA follows: TGTGCCACCAGTGATCCACGGAGAGGACCTAGCCAAGAGACCCAGTACTTC.

The chain joins TRBV7-9 to TRBJ1-2; D is undetermined. The germline gives CDR1 SEHNR, CDR2 FQNEAQ (reference sequence). The CDR3 loop spans 12 amino acids. Trimming took 4 bases from V and 5 from J, leaving 8 bases between them. The CDR3 spells CASSYTQYGYTF. CDR3 nucleotides: TGTGCCAGCAGCTATACACAGTATGGCTACACCTTC.

DNA of the CDR3: TGTGCCAGCAGCTTATTTGCTTCGAATGTGGGCACCGGGGAGCTGTTTTTT. As protein: CASSLFASNVGTGELFF. The V call is TRBV11-1, the J call TRBJ2-2; D gene unclear. Germline values: CDR1 SGHAT, CDR2 FQDESV (reference sequence). The V end lost 2 bases, the J end lost 4 bases, and 17 bases lay between the germline ends. The CDR3 is made up of 17 amino acids.

This chain joins TRBV30 and TRBJ2-4; D could derive from TRBD1 or TRBD2 (5 bases each). In germline, CDR1 is GTSNPN, CDR2 SVGIG (reference sequence). V lost 2 bases to trimming and J lost 8 bases, with 7 bases between them. The CDR3 is 11 amino acids. In nucleotides, the CDR3 is TGTGCCTGGAGTCAGGGAGACATTCAGTACTTC. Translation: CAWSQGDIQYF.

The chain has TRBV4-1 and TRBJ1-2, with 9 nucleotides matching TRBD1. The ends lost 3 bases at V and 3 bases at J; junction bases unmatched: 2. Per germline, CDR1 MGHRA and CDR2 YSYEKL. The CDR3 covers 14 residues. The CDR3 DNA reads as TGCGCCAGCAGCCACGGGACAGGGCACTATGGCTACACCTTC. Translating gives CASSHGTGHYGYTF.